The 10 T cell receptor beta chains listed next were all sequenced from one sample in a study of T cell clones after liver transplantation. This table comes from immunoSEQ multiplex PCR, and its TCRdb copy is limited to in-frame clones, with some not included. This table holds about 120,000 clones, less than 95% found once. Specimen: CD4+ T cells from blood, collected 12 months after liver transplant. These receptors originate from a human patient who received a liver transplant. Some T cells may arise from the graft donor.

The chain recombines TRBV18 with TRBJ2-1, with 10 bases fitting TRBD2. This CDR3 region has 16 residues. V was clipped by 5 bases and J by 3 bases; unmatched bases: 7. Per the germline V gene, CDR1 is KGHSH and CDR2 is LQKENI. The CDR3 is CASSATSGVNYNEQFF. The CDR3 DNA follows: TGTGCCAGCTCAGCCACTAGCGGGGTGAACTACAATGAGCAGTTCTTC.

This chain uses TRBV5-1 with TRBJ2-7; tentative D call: TRBD1 (8 bases). Germline V CDR1 and CDR2: SGHRS, YFSETQ. Trimming stripped 1 base from V and 4 bases from J, with 18 bases between. This CDR3 comprises 16 residues. CDR3 protein: CASSLSSGRGQYEQYF. For the CDR3, the DNA is TGCGCCAGCAGCTTGTCTAGCGGCAGGGGGCAATACGAGCAGTACTTC.

The V call is TRBV9, the J call TRBJ1-3; 8 bases fit TRBD1. CDR1 is SGDLS, CDR2 YYNGEE, per germline. The CDR3 is made up of 15 amino acids. After removal of 1 base from V and 6 bases from J, the junction contained 6 bases not matched to a gene. The CDR3 spells CASSVSGTGSNTIYF. CDR3 DNA sequence: TGTGCCAGCAGCGTATCCGGGACAGGCTCAAACACCATATATTTT.

This rearrangement joins TRBV5-6 to TRBJ2-5; unclear D gene. The germline V and J ends were trimmed by 2 bases and 7 bases, with 15 bases remaining between them. This CDR3 has 14 residues. Per the germline V gene, CDR1 is SGHDT and CDR2 is YYEEEE. CDR3 sequence reads: CASSFSGPRGTQYF. The CDR3 nucleotides read TGTGCCAGCAGCTTTTCCGGGCCGCGAGGGACCCAGTACTTC. Drawing the rest from reference TRBV5-6 and TRBJ2-5, the complete variable domain is DAGVTQSPTHLIKTRGQQVTLRCSPKSGHDTVSWYQQALGQGPQFIFQYYEEEERQRGNFPDRFSGHQFPNYSSELNVNALLLGDSALYLCASSFSGPRGTQYFGPGTRLLVL.

This chain joins TRBV4-3 and TRBJ2-3; a possible D gene is TRBD2 (6 bases). The CDR3 covers 16 residues. From germline, CDR1 is LGHNA and CDR2 YSLEER. Trimming took 0 bases from V and 2 from J, leaving 12 bases between them. The CDR3 loop is CASSQDTGEVTDTQYF. The CDR3 nucleotides are TGCGCCAGCAGCCAAGATACCGGGGAGGTCACAGATACGCAGTATTTT.

The chain uses TRBV6-1 and TRBJ1-1; perhaps TRBD1 as D (5 bases). The V end was cut by 7 bases, the J end by 5 bases, with 14 bases between. The germline V gene encodes CDR1 MNHNS and CDR2 SASEGT. The CDR3 runs 13 residues. CDR3 DNA: TGTGCCAGCATTGGACCGGGGCTGACTGAAGCTTTCTTT. Protein sequence: CASIGPGLTEAFF.

J is TRBJ2-1 and V is TRBV7-2; D is unresolved. Trimming cost V 5 bases and J 12 bases, with 11 bases left between them. The germline V gene encodes CDR1 SGHTA and CDR2 FQGNSA. The CDR3 sequence is 11 residues long. This CDR3 reads CASSPDEVQFF. CDR3 DNA: TGTGCCAGCAGCCCGGATGAGGTGCAGTTCTTC.

The chain combines TRBV7-2 with TRBJ2-6; D uncertain. CDR1 is SGHTA, CDR2 FQGNSA, per germline. The V gene lost 5 bases and the J gene lost 2 bases, with 10 bases spanning the gap. The CDR3 length is 15 residues. CDR3 sequence: CASSTGIPGANVLTF. CDR3 in DNA: TGTGCCAGCAGCACGGGCATCCCTGGGGCCAACGTCCTGACTTTC.

The gene calls are TRBV7-6 and TRBJ2-3, with D possibly matching TRBD2 (5 bases). Germline V gene sequence: CDR1 SGHVS, CDR2 FNYEAQ. The ends were cut back, 6 bases at V and 1 base at J, with 11 bases in the middle. There are 14 residues in the CDR3. This chain's CDR3 is CASSPGLGTDTQYF. DNA of the CDR3: TGTGCCAGCAGTCCCGGACTGGGCACAGATACGCAGTATTTT. The whole variable domain, filled in from reference TRBV7-6 and TRBJ2-3, reads GAGVSQSPRYKVTKRGQDVALRCDPISGHVSLYWYRQALGQGPEFLTYFNYEAQQDKSGLPNDRFSAERPEGSISTLTIQRTEQRDSAMYRCASSPGLGTDTQYFGPGTRLTVL.

This clone was counted only a few times. The chain uses TRBV6-1 and TRBJ1-2; no definite D call. The CDR3 extends over 13 amino acids. V was shortened by 5 bases and J by 8 bases, with 15 bases between the two germline ends. Germline loops: CDR1 MNHNS, CDR2 SASEGT. DNA for the CDR3: TGTGCCAGCAGTCCACACCAAACCGGGGGCTACACCTTC. Its protein is CASSPHQTGGYTF.